The 4 T cell receptor beta chains listed next were all sequenced from one sample in a study of T cells after posttransplantation cyclophosphamide. Sequenced by immunoSEQ multiplex PCR; TCRdb stores in-frame clones only, minus some. The sample yields tens of thousands of clones, under 85% seen once. The sequenced sample was memory CD4+ T cells sorted from PBMCs. Receptors were obtained from a woman in her sixties or seventies in good health, CMV-negative, and a related stem cell transplant donor.

The V gene is TRBV5-1, the J gene TRBJ2-1, with D perhaps matching TRBD2 (6 bases). Trimming removed 6 bases from V and 0 bases from J, with 19 bases in between. From germline, CDR1 is SGHRS and CDR2 YFSETQ. This CDR3 spans 17 amino acids. The CDR3 spells CASNLSSGSVSYNEQFF. DNA for the CDR3: TGCGCCAGCAACTTATCCAGCGGGTCCGTCTCCTACAATGAGCAGTTCTTC. Using reference TRBV5-1 and TRBJ2-1 for the parts outside the CDR3, the full variable domain is KAGVTQTPRYLIKTRGQQVTLSCSPISGHRSVSWYQQTPGQGLQFLFEYFSETQRNKGNFPGRFSGRQFSNSRSEMNVSTLELGDSALYLCASNLSSGSVSYNEQFFGPGTRLTVL.

The chain recombines TRBV29-1 with TRBJ1-4; 8 nucleotides align to TRBD1. The CDR3 is made up of 13 amino acids. V shed 6 bases, J shed 10 bases, and the junction held 10 bases outside the gene matches. Germline CDR1 is SQVTM and CDR2 is ANQGSEA. CDR3 in DNA: TGCAGCGTCGAACAGGACAGGGCAGGAAAACTGTTTTTT. Amino acids: CSVEQDRAGKLFF.

This sequence joins TRBV7-2 and TRBJ2-2; 12 bases are shared with TRBD1. The CDR3 is made up of 16 amino acids. Trimming took 1 base from V and 7 from J; bases not matched to a gene: 4. CDR1 is SGHTA and CDR2 is FQGNSA in the germline V gene. CDR3 coding DNA: TGTGCCAGCAGCTTAGGGGGGACAGGGGGCAGCGGGGAGCTGTTTTTT. Protein product: CASSLGGTGGSGELFF.

This clone was found a few times. Germline is not matched at one junction end, which may reflect a read error. V and J are TRBV4-3 and TRBJ2-3; the match to TRBD2 covers 7 bases. There are 14 residues in the CDR3. Germline CDR1 is LGHNA and CDR2 is YSLEER. CDR3 protein: CASSPMGGTPRVLF. As DNA, the CDR3 is TGCGCCAGCAGCCCCATGGGGGGGACGCCGAGGGTATTATTT.